The next 17 T cell receptor beta chains were all read from a single sample in a study of cytomegalovirus exposure and HLA in healthy donors (TCRdb year 2017). Library method: the immunoSEQ multiplex PCR assay. For the multiplex PCR, a mixture combining 60 forward primers for TCR Vbeta segments and 13 reverse primers for TCR Jbeta segments was used. TCRdb limited this immuneACCESS table to in-frame rearrangements with V and J called. A share of clones is missing; checked studies link under half to unresolved V genes, and the rest is unexplained. A total of fewer than 200,000 clones appear in this sample, around 68% of them only once. Less than 3.5% of the sample comes from the top ten. The specimen was PBMCs. The receptor source for this set is a woman aged 40 to 50 in good health and CMV-seropositive.

V gene TRBV28 combines with J gene TRBJ1-2; tentatively, D is TRBD1 (5 bases). Trimming took 1 base from V and 4 from J, leaving 13 bases between them. From germline, CDR1 is MDHEN and CDR2 SYDVKM. This CDR3 is 15 amino acids long. The CDR3 protein is CASSLSQGSGYGYTF. The CDR3 DNA reads TGTGCCAGCAGTTTATCTCAGGGTTCAGGCTATGGCTACACCTTC.

This rearrangement joins TRBV6-1 to TRBJ1-5; possibly TRBD1 for D (6 bases). The CDR3 runs to 15 residues. V gave up 8 bases and J gave up 3 bases, with 17 bases separating them. Germline-derived CDR1 and CDR2 are MNHNS and SASEGT. CDR3 coding DNA: TGTGCCAGCCGGGCAGATCGGACAGCCAATCAGCCCCAGCATTTT. Amino acid sequence: CASRADRTANQPQHF.

In its sample, this clone was seen a few times. The chain uses TRBV9 and TRBJ2-2; TRBD2 is a possible D gene (5 bases). V lost 1 base and J lost 6, with 10 bases in between. The germline gives CDR1 SGDLS, CDR2 YYNGEE. The CDR3 totals 14 residues. The CDR3 DNA reads TGTGCCAGCAGCGTATCTAGCTCAGCCGGGGAGCTGTTTTTT. The encoded protein is CASSVSSSAGELFF.

The V and J genes are TRBV13 and TRBJ2-5; a weak D match, TRBD1 (5 bases). V was shortened by 1 base and J by 3 bases, with 12 bases between the two germline ends. There are 15 residues in the CDR3. The V gene's germline CDR1 is PRHDT and CDR2 FYEKMQ (reference sequence). CDR3 loop: CASSLEAGQEETQYF. DNA of the CDR3: TGTGCCAGCAGCTTAGAGGCAGGGCAAGAAGAGACCCAGTACTTC.

This clone was picked up a small number of times. The chain combines TRBV7-7 with TRBJ2-2; 10 nucleotides match TRBD2. Germline CDR1 SSHAT, CDR2 FNYEAQ (reference sequence). The CDR3 sequence is 16 residues long. The CDR3: CASAALAGVGTGELFF. CDR3 coding DNA: TGTGCTAGCGCCGCGCTAGCGGGAGTCGGCACCGGGGAGCTGTTTTTT.

Here the CDR3 reads CASSLVLGDGYTF. DNA of the CDR3: TGTGCCAGCAGTTTAGTCCTGGGAGATGGCTACACCTTC. The chain uses TRBV27 and TRBJ1-2, with D unresolved. The CDR3 is made up of 13 amino acids. CDR1 and CDR2 from the germline V gene are MNHEY and SMNVEV (reference sequence). Trimming took 2 bases from V and 6 from J, leaving 10 bases between them.

This chain uses TRBV7-2 with TRBJ1-2; 8 positions agree with TRBD1. Germline V gives CDR1 SGHTA, CDR2 FQGNSA. The length of the CDR3 is 14 residues. The ends lost 1 base at V and 2 bases at J; junction bases unmatched: 0. In DNA, the CDR3 is TGTGCCAGCAGCTTAGACAGGGGGAACTATGGCTACACCTTC. It translates to CASSLDRGNYGYTF.

V gene TRBV28 combines with J gene TRBJ2-3; 10 bases align to TRBD2. Germline loops: CDR1 MDHEN, CDR2 SYDVKM. V trimming: 6 bases; J trimming: 4 bases; junction bases outside the gene matches: 4. The CDR3 covers 14 residues. CDR3 region: CASRGTSESDTQYF. The CDR3 DNA sequence: TGTGCCAGCAGGGGGACTAGCGAATCAGATACGCAGTATTTT.

Of note for this clone: At one boundary the junction diverges from the germline segment, which might be a read error. V usage is TRBV4-1 and J usage is TRBJ2-1; 9 nucleotides line up with TRBD2. Germline V gene lookup returns CDR1 MGHRA and CDR2 YSYEKL. The CDR3 runs to 17 residues. CDR3 in amino acids: CASSKDGVAGAYNEQFF. CDR3 DNA: TGCGCCAGCAGCAAAGATGGTGTAGCGGGGGCATACAATGAGCAGTTCTTC.

The chain joins TRBV6-5 to TRBJ1-5, with D possibly being TRBD1 (5 bases). The germline CDR1 and CDR2 sequences are MNHEY and SVGAGI. The CDR3 length is 15 residues. Trimming pared 0 bases from V and 7 bases from J, leaving 13 bases between. The CDR3 nucleotides are TGTGCCAGCAGTTACTCCCAGGGTCTCGGACAGCCCCAGCATTTT. Protein product: CASSYSQGLGQPQHF.

This chain connects TRBV25-1 to TRBJ1-6; 7 bases line up with TRBD1. V shed 7 bases, J shed 6 bases, and the junction held 6 bases outside the gene matches. The CDR3 has 14 amino acids. Germline loops: CDR1 MGHDK, CDR2 SYGVNS. CDR3 residues: CASIGAGGNSPLHF. CDR3 sequence (DNA): TGTGCCAGCATCGGGGCAGGGGGTAATTCACCCCTCCACTTT.

In this sample, this clone turned up a few times. The chain uses TRBV5-4 and TRBJ2-2; TRBD2 matches at 8 bases. The length of the CDR3 is 16 residues. The J segment lost 2 bases and the V segment lost 3 bases, leaving 6 bases of the junction unmatched. Germline V CDR1 and CDR2: SGHNT, YYREEE (reference sequence). CDR3 protein: CASSSTSGENTGELFF. CDR3 nucleotide sequence: TGTGCCAGCAGCTCTACTAGCGGTGAAAACACCGGGGAGCTGTTTTTT.

The chain has TRBV14 and TRBJ2-1; the D gene is possibly TRBD2 (6 bases). Germline V gene sequence: CDR1 SGHDN, CDR2 FVKESK. This CDR3 is built from 17 residues. The V and J ends lost 2 bases and 1 base respectively, with 15 bases between them. The CDR3 reads CASSQQGGGLSYNEQFF. The CDR3 nucleotides are TGTGCCAGCAGCCAACAAGGTGGGGGACTTTCCTACAATGAGCAGTTCTTC.

V usage is TRBV29-1 and J usage is TRBJ2-2; TRBD1 might be the D (6 bases). Per the germline V gene, CDR1 is SQVTM and CDR2 is ANQGSEA. There are 13 residues in the CDR3. V was pared by 6 bases and J by 8 bases, with 16 bases between. The CDR3 sequence: CSVGTQLVGELFF. As DNA, the CDR3 is TGCAGCGTGGGGACACAACTGGTAGGGGAGCTGTTTTTT.

The genes are TRBV28 and TRBJ2-7; 10 bases fit TRBD1. CDR3 length equals 15 residues. Germline CDR1 MDHEN, CDR2 SYDVKM. With 3 bases clipped from V and 0 bases from J, the junction kept 2 bases outside the gene matches. This CDR3 is CASSFRDRGSYEQYF. CDR3 sequence (DNA): TGTGCCAGCAGTTTCCGGGACAGGGGCTCCTACGAGCAGTACTTC.

This clone was seen only a few times. The V gene is TRBV27, the J gene TRBJ2-7, with 9 bases aligning to TRBD2. J was trimmed by 2 bases and V by 6 bases; bases with no gene match: 11. Germline CDR1 and CDR2: MNHEY and SMNVEV (reference sequence). The CDR3 has 16 residues. The CDR3 reads CASSTLRGRVPYEQYF. The CDR3 coding sequence is TGTGCCAGCAGCACCTTGCGCGGGAGGGTGCCCTACGAGCAGTACTTC.

Here the CDR3 DNA reads TGCGCCAGCAGCCAAGCTATCAGGGGATTAGCTAACTATGGCTACACCTTC. It encodes CASSQAIRGLANYGYTF. V is TRBV4-1 and J is TRBJ1-2; TRBD1 might be the D (6 bases). Trimming pared 1 base from V and 0 bases from J, leaving 15 bases between. The CDR3 has 17 amino acids. Germline V lookup: CDR1 MGHRA, CDR2 YSYEKL.